A single sample gave rise to the 30 T cell receptor beta chains below, sequenced in a study of blood T cell repertoires in COVID-19. Profiling relied on immunoSEQ multiplex PCR, and the TCRdb table lists in-frame clones only, not all of them. The sample lists some 250,000 clones, approximately 87% occurring once. Material for sequencing was peripheral blood. Receptors originate from a woman aged 30 to 39 with COVID-19, enrolled during active disease.

The J gene is TRBJ1-1, the V gene TRBV9; the match to TRBD1 covers 10 bases. The CDR3 extends over 14 amino acids. Germline V gene sequence: CDR1 SGDLS, CDR2 YYNGEE. V was clipped by 4 bases and J by 4 bases; unmatched bases: 4. The CDR3 sequence is CASSTGQGLTEAFF. As DNA, the CDR3 is TGTGCCAGCAGCACGGGACAGGGGCTCACTGAAGCTTTCTTT.

This clone was recorded once. This rearrangement joins TRBV19 to TRBJ2-6; D is undetermined. The CDR3 runs to 15 residues. The V and J ends lost 3 bases and 0 bases respectively, with 6 bases between them. Germline assignment: CDR1 LNHDA and CDR2 SQIVND (reference sequence). CDR3 residues: CASSITVSGANVLTF. CDR3 DNA sequence: TGTGCCAGTAGTATCACAGTCTCTGGGGCCAACGTCCTGACTTTC. The complete variable domain, with remaining parts taken from reference TRBV19 and TRBJ2-6, reads DGGITQSPKYLFRKEGQNVTLSCEQNLNHDAMYWYRQDPGQGLRLIYYSQIVNDFQKGDIAEGYSVSREKKESFPLTVTSAQKNPTAFYLCASSITVSGANVLTFGAGSRLTVL.

The chain recombines TRBV5-1 with TRBJ2-7; 7 bases fit TRBD1. The germline CDR1 and CDR2 sequences are SGHRS and YFSETQ. The CDR3 length is 12 residues. V dropped 5 bases and J dropped 5; count of bases not matched to a gene: 4. The CDR3 loop reads CASRPQGNEQYF. DNA for the CDR3: TGCGCCAGCAGACCACAGGGGAACGAGCAGTACTTC.

This clone showed up just once. The chain carries TRBV7-9 and TRBJ1-1; 8 nucleotides match TRBD1. The CDR3 is 18 residues long. Per germline, CDR1 SEHNR and CDR2 FQNEAQ (reference sequence). V lost 5 bases, J lost 1 base, and 15 bases stayed unmatched. The DNA for the CDR3 is TGTGCCAGCAGCGATAGGACAGGGAGGGCATTAGCGAACACTGAAGCTTTCTTT. It codes for CASSDRTGRALANTEAFF.

In its sample, this clone was seen a few times. This chain joins TRBV11-2 and TRBJ2-5; TRBD1 is a possible D gene (5 bases). CDR1 is SGHAT, CDR2 FQNNGV, per germline. Deletions cut 5 bases from V and 2 bases from J, with 15 bases between. CDR3 size: 15 residues. CDR3 nucleotide sequence: TGTGCCAGCAGCCCCGTGAGAACAGGACAAGAGACCCAGTACTTC. Translated, it gives CASSPVRTGQETQYF.

The gene calls are TRBV7-9 and TRBJ1-2; tentative D call: TRBD1 (5 bases). The CDR3 sequence is 15 residues long. Germline V gene sequence: CDR1 SEHNR, CDR2 FQNEAQ (reference sequence). The germline V and J ends were trimmed by 2 bases and 2 bases, with 12 bases remaining between them. The CDR3 sequence is CASSLTGDYNYGYTF. CDR3 coding DNA: TGTGCCAGCAGCTTAACCGGGGACTACAACTATGGCTACACCTTC.

This sequence joins TRBV5-1 and TRBJ2-2; the D gene is possibly TRBD1 (6 bases). The V and J ends lost 3 bases and 5 bases respectively, with 14 bases between them. Germline-derived CDR1 and CDR2 are SGHRS and YFSETQ. The CDR3 totals 15 residues. The CDR3 loop reads CASSSPGQNTGELFF. The DNA of the CDR3 is TGCGCCAGCAGCTCGCCGGGACAAAATACCGGGGAGCTGTTTTTT.

The chain links TRBV18 to TRBJ2-7; no clear D gene. Trimming left V 6 bases short and J 4 bases short, with 10 bases between. Germline V gives CDR1 KGHSH, CDR2 LQKENI. The CDR3 length is 12 residues. CDR3 DNA: TGTGCCAGCTCCCCGACAACTTACGAGCAGTACTTC. It specifies CASSPTTYEQYF. Variable domain in full (rest from reference TRBV18 and TRBJ2-7): NAGVMQNPRHLVRRRGQEARLRCSPMKGHSHVYWYRQLPEEGLKFMVYLQKENIIDESGMPKERFSAEFPKEGPSILRIQQVVRGDSAAYFCASSPTTYEQYFGPGTRLTVT.

About this clone itself: Other DNA sequences within the sample encode an identical CDR3. CDR3: CASSLRGTGNTIYF. Written as DNA, the CDR3 is TGTGCCAGCAGTTTACGGGGTACTGGAAACACCATATATTTT. The chain is built from TRBV27 and TRBJ1-3; no reliable D call. The CDR3 has 14 residues. V dropped 2 bases and J dropped 2 bases, with 7 bases sitting between them. Germline V gene data show CDR1 as MNHEY and CDR2 as SMNVEV (reference sequence).

The CDR3 sequence is CASSTTDRFYGYTF. As DNA, the CDR3 is TGTGCCAGCAGCACTACAGACAGATTCTATGGCTACACCTTC. V is TRBV11-2 and J is TRBJ1-2; D might be TRBD1 (5 bases). The V gene lost 5 bases and the J gene lost 4 bases, with 14 bases spanning the gap. This CDR3 region has 14 residues. CDR1 and CDR2 (germline): SGHAT, FQNNGV.

V and J are TRBV2 and TRBJ2-3, with unresolved D. This CDR3 contains 14 residues. Germline assignment: CDR1 SNHLY and CDR2 FYNNEI. Between the trimmed V and J ends, which lost 2 bases and 8 bases, there was a span of 14 bases. CDR3 in DNA: TGTGCCAGCAGTGAAAGGATGAGGATGGGTACGCAGTATTTT. Amino acid sequence: CASSERMRMGTQYF. The whole variable domain, remainder taken from reference TRBV2 and TRBJ2-3, is EPEVTQTPSHQVTQMGQEVILRCVPISNHLYFYWYRQILGQKVEFLVSFYNNEISEKSEIFDDQFSVERPDGSNFTLKIRSTKLEDSAMYFCASSERMRMGTQYFGPGTRLTVL.

The V gene is TRBV28, the J gene TRBJ1-4, with D tentatively TRBD1 (5 bases). Trimming shortened V by 3 bases and J by 3 bases, and 20 bases separated the two germline ends. The CDR3 totals 18 residues. CDR1 is MDHEN, CDR2 SYDVKM, per germline. The CDR3 DNA follows: TGTGCCAGCAGTTTTTTGAGTCAAGGGAGGGGATCTAATGAAAAACTGTTTTTT. Residues: CASSFLSQGRGSNEKLFF.

This clone appeared a single time. The V call is TRBV9, the J call TRBJ2-7; tentatively, D is TRBD2 (7 bases). Trimming stripped 0 bases from V and 2 bases from J, with 15 bases between. There are 16 residues in the CDR3. The germline V gene has CDR1 SGDLS and CDR2 YYNGEE. CDR3 in amino acids: CASSVGGGLGAYEQYF. The CDR3 DNA is TGTGCCAGCAGCGTAGGGGGGGGCCTTGGGGCCTACGAGCAGTACTTC.

The V gene is TRBV2, the J gene TRBJ1-2; D is unclear. The ends were cut back, 3 bases at V and 0 bases at J, with 11 bases in the middle. The CDR3 sequence is 15 residues long. The V gene's germline CDR1 is SNHLY and CDR2 FYNNEI. CDR3 sequence reads: CASSELRIANYGYTF. The CDR3 DNA sequence: TGTGCCAGCAGTGAGTTGCGGATAGCTAACTATGGCTACACCTTC.

The rearrangement joins TRBV2 to TRBJ2-5; perhaps TRBD1 as D (5 bases). V was trimmed by 6 bases and J by 2 bases, leaving 7 bases between them. Germline CDR1 is SNHLY and CDR2 is FYNNEI. The CDR3 contains 12 residues. The CDR3 loop reads CASRDIQETQYF. CDR3 in DNA: TGTGCCAGCAGGGACATTCAAGAGACCCAGTACTTC. Drawing the rest from reference TRBV2 and TRBJ2-5, the complete variable domain is EPEVTQTPSHQVTQMGQEVILRCVPISNHLYFYWYRQILGQKVEFLVSFYNNEISEKSEIFDDQFSVERPDGSNFTLKIRSTKLEDSAMYFCASRDIQETQYFGPGTRLLVL.

CDR3 in DNA: TGCGCCAGCAGGTTCACTAGCGGGGACTCCTACGAGCAGTACTTC. It codes for CASRFTSGDSYEQYF. This chain uses TRBV5-1 with TRBJ2-7; 10 nucleotides line up with TRBD2. Germline lookup yields CDR1 SGHRS and CDR2 YFSETQ. The CDR3 is 15 residues long. The trim removed 5 bases at V and 0 bases at J, leaving 5 bases unmatched.

This clone has a single count. J is TRBJ2-5 and V is TRBV28; 8 positions match TRBD1. The CDR3 consists of 15 residues. The germline CDR1 and CDR2 sequences are MDHEN and SYDVKM. Losses at the gene ends were 8 bases for V and 2 bases for J; bases not matched to a gene: 10. The CDR3 sequence is CASCSDREGQETQYF. DNA of the CDR3: TGTGCCAGCTGCTCGGACAGGGAAGGTCAAGAGACCCAGTACTTC.

The chain uses TRBV3-1 (or the pseudogene TRBV3-2) and TRBJ1-1, with TRBD1 as a possible D gene (5 bases). There are 14 residues in the CDR3. V lost 4 bases and J 5 bases, leaving 14 bases between the germline ends. CDR1 and CDR2 (germline): LGHDT, YNNKEL (reference sequence). CDR3: CASSRGRVGTEAFF. DNA for the CDR3: TGTGCCAGCAGCCGAGGCAGGGTTGGGACTGAAGCTTTCTTT.

This clone was recorded only once. The rearrangement links TRBV18 to TRBJ2-1; possibly TRBD2 for D (5 bases). Per the germline V gene, CDR1 is KGHSH and CDR2 is LQKENI. This CDR3 comprises 14 residues. V was clipped by 1 base and J by 10 bases, with 14 bases between them. The CDR3 DNA sequence: TGTGCCAGCTCACCACAGGCCGGGGTAAACGAGCAGTTCTTC. Protein sequence: CASSPQAGVNEQFF.

The chain carries TRBV6-5 and TRBJ2-7; 8 nucleotides agree with TRBD1. Germline CDR1 reads MNHEY; CDR2 reads SVGAGI. V shed 2 bases, J shed 12 bases, and the junction held 3 bases outside the gene matches. The CDR3 sequence is 11 residues long. The CDR3 loop is CASSYRDRLYF. The CDR3 DNA reads TGTGCCAGCAGTTACAGGGACAGGCTGTACTTC.

V gene TRBV27 combines with J gene TRBJ2-1; 7 bases map to TRBD1. Germline assignment: CDR1 MNHEY and CDR2 SMNVEV (reference sequence). The CDR3 is 17 residues long. Trimming took 2 bases from V and 4 from J; bases not matched to a gene: 11. For the CDR3, the DNA is TGTGCCAGCAGTTTACGAGCTAGGGGGCCAATGTACAATGAGCAGTTCTTC. Its protein product is CASSLRARGPMYNEQFF.

Remarks on this clone: Other DNA sequences in the sample encode the same CDR3. J is TRBJ2-1 and V is TRBV27, with D possibly matching TRBD2 (7 bases). The V end lost 0 bases, the J end lost 1 base, and 10 bases lay between the germline ends. Germline-derived CDR1 and CDR2 are MNHEY and SMNVEV (reference sequence). The CDR3 contains 16 residues. This chain's CDR3 is CASSLSGGASYNEQFF. In DNA form, the CDR3 reads TGTGCCAGCAGTTTATCGGGGGGGGCGTCCTACAATGAGCAGTTCTTC.

V is TRBV28 and J is TRBJ2-7; a possible D gene is TRBD2 (6 bases). The CDR3 is made up of 16 amino acids. The V and J ends lost 6 bases and 2 bases respectively, with 20 bases between them. CDR1 MDHEN and CDR2 SYDVKM come from the germline V gene. CDR3 nucleotide sequence: TGTGCCAGCAGCCAGCTAGACCCGGACTACCCCTACGAGCAGTACTTC. Its protein product is CASSQLDPDYPYEQYF.

The CDR3: CAWSIPGQGNQPQHF. The DNA of the CDR3 is TGTGCCTGGAGTATCCCCGGACAGGGCAATCAGCCCCAGCATTTT. The chain is built from TRBV30 and TRBJ1-5, with 7 positions matching TRBD1. The germline V gene has CDR1 GTSNPN and CDR2 SVGIG (reference sequence). V lost 2 bases and J lost 2; bases outside the gene matches: 6. The CDR3 covers 15 residues. Combining the CDR3 with reference TRBV30 and TRBJ1-5 gives the whole variable domain SQTIHQWPATLVQPVGSPLSLECTVEGTSNPNLYWYRQAAGRGLQLLFYSVGIGQISSEVPQNLSASRPQDRQFILSSKKLLLSDSGFYLCAWSIPGQGNQPQHFGDGTRLSIL.

This chain connects TRBV7-9 to TRBJ2-3, with D perhaps TRBD1 (6 bases). V gave up 8 bases and J gave up 0 bases, with 18 bases separating them. Germline V lookup: CDR1 SEHNR, CDR2 FQNEAQ (reference sequence). This CDR3 spans 16 amino acids. CDR3 DNA sequence: TGTGCCAGCCCCCATGTAGGGGGATTGAGCACAGATACGCAGTATTTT. This translates into CASPHVGGLSTDTQYF.

This clone was seen more than once but under ten times. The gene calls are TRBV9 and TRBJ2-1, with D possibly TRBD2 on 7 matching bases. V was clipped by 4 bases and J by 10 bases, with 12 bases between them. The length of the CDR3 is 12 residues. CDR1 SGDLS and CDR2 YYNGEE come from the germline V gene. CDR3 in amino acids: CASSLRGGEQFF. CDR3 nucleotides: TGTGCCAGCAGCCTAAGGGGGGGAGAGCAGTTCTTC.

The V gene is TRBV7-2, the J gene TRBJ2-7; 10 positions agree with TRBD2. The length of the CDR3 is 15 residues. CDR1 SGHTA and CDR2 FQGNSA come from the germline V gene. Germline trimming cut 8 bases from V and 0 bases from J; bases unmatched to any gene: 7. DNA for the CDR3: TGTGCCAGCTCGGAGCGGGGGGGTCTCTCCTACGAGCAGTACTTC. Translation: CASSERGGLSYEQYF.

This clone appeared once. The chain is built from TRBV5-6 and TRBJ1-2; 8 nucleotides align to TRBD1. Losses at the gene ends were 2 bases for V and 3 bases for J; bases not matched to a gene: 6. CDR1 and CDR2 from the germline V gene are SGHDT and YYEEEE. The CDR3 is 15 residues long. CDR3 amino acids: CASSFGTGGDYGYTF. Written as DNA, the CDR3 is TGTGCCAGCAGCTTCGGGACAGGAGGGGACTATGGCTACACCTTC.

V is TRBV25-1 and J is TRBJ2-7; 8 bases are shared with TRBD1. The trim removed 6 bases at V and 4 bases at J, leaving 5 bases unmatched. This CDR3 spans 13 amino acids. Per germline, CDR1 MGHDK and CDR2 SYGVNS. The CDR3 spells CASSRDRLYEQYF. CDR3 nucleotides: TGTGCCAGCAGCCGGGACAGGCTATACGAGCAGTACTTC.

J is TRBJ1-1 and V is TRBV5-6, with TRBD1 as a possible D gene (6 bases). CDR1 is SGHDT and CDR2 is YYEEEE in the germline V gene. V lost 4 bases and J 8 bases, leaving 21 bases between the germline ends. There are 15 residues in the CDR3. The CDR3 protein is CASSATGGYTLEAFF. Written as DNA, the CDR3 is TGTGCCAGCAGCGCTACTGGGGGCTATACCCTGGAAGCTTTCTTT. Variable domain in full (rest from reference TRBV5-6 and TRBJ1-1): DAGVTQSPTHLIKTRGQQVTLRCSPKSGHDTVSWYQQALGQGPQFIFQYYEEEERQRGNFPDRFSGHQFPNYSSELNVNALLLGDSALYLCASSATGGYTLEAFFGQGTRLTVV.